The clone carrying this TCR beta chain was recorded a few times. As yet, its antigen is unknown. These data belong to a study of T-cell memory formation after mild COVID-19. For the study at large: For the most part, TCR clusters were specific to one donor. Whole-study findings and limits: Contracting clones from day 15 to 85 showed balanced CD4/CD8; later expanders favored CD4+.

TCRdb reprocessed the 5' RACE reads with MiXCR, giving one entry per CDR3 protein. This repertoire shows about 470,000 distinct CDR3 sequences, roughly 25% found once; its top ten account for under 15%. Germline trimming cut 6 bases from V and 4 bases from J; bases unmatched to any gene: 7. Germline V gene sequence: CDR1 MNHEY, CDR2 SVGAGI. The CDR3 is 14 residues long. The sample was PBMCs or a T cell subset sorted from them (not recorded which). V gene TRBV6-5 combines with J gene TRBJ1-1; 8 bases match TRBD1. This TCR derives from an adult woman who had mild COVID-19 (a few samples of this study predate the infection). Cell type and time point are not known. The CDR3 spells CASSKDRAGTEAFF. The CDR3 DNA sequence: TGTGCCAGCAGCAAGGACAGGGCGGGCACTGAAGCTTTCTTT.